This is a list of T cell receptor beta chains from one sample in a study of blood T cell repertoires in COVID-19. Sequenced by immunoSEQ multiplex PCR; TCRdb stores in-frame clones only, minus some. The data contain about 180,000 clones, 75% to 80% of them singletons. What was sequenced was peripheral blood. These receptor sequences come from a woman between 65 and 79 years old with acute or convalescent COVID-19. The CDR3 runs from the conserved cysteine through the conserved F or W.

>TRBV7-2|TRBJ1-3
CASSLVVQTGNTIYF
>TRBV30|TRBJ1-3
CAWSVGVVDTIYF
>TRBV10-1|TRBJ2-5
CASSPLRGMETQYF
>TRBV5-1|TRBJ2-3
CASNPTTSGFTDTQYF
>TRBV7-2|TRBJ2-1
CASSLDRSYNEQFF
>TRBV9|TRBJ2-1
CASSVYLAGYNEQFF
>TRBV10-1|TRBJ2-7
CASTAGLDRYEQYF
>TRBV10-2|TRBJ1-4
CASSGDRGNEKLFF
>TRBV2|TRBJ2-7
CASSENLAPLGEQYF
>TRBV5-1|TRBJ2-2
CATPTSGTGELFF
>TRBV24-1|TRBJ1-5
CATSPQGVGQPQHF
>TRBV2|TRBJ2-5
CASSLTTGGETQYF
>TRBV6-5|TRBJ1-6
CASSTDRVNSPLHF
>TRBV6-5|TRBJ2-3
CASVPGLLLDTQYF
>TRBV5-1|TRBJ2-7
CASSLGPADSYEQYF
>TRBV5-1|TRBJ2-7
CASSPGTGDWQYF
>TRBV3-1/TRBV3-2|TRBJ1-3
CASSQVAGRGTIYF
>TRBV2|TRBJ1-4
CASSLGGVSSEKLFF
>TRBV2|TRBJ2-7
CASKGGRGRYEQYF
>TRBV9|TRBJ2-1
CASSVDYRLYNEQFF
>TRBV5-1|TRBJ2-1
CASSPGVLSYSGNEQFF
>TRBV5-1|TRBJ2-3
CASRSQGLTDTQYF
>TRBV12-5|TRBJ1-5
CASGSGQGALVLGNQPQHF
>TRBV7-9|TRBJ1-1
CASVTTGLNTEAFF
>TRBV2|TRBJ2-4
CASSESASGILGAKNIQYF
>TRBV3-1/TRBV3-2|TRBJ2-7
CASSQVRREGEQYF
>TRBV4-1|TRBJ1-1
CASSQQGRGTEAFF
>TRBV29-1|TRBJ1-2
CSVEGGDRSSGGYTF
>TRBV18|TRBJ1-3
CASSPAGVGNTIYF
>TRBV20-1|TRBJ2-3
CSEGSTDTQYF
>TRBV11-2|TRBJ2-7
CASSEDREREGYEQYF
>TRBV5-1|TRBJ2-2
CASSLAHQGRGELFF
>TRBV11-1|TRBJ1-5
CASSLSASNQPQHF
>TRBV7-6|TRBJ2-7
CASSLTGTSGEWCF
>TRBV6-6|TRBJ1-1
CASSYGQGGTEAFF
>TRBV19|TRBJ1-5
CASSIGGNSQPQHF
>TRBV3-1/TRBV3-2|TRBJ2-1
CASSPGLAFNEQFF
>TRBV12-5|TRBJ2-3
CASGSTGGRGYTQYF
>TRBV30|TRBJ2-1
CARAGGYNEQFF
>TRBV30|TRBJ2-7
CAWRKRASYEQYF
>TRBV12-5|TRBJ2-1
CASGFGLAVGNEQFF
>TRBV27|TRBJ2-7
CASSLSGGSSYEQYF
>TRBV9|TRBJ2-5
CASSTSGQETQYF
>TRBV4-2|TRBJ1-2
CASSQEGGTGIGAYTF
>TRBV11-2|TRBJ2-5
CASSLIGLTGRETQYF
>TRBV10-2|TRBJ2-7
CASSHSGRAREQYF
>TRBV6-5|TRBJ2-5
CASSPRTGQETQYF
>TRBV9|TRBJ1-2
CASSAPQSVNYGYTF
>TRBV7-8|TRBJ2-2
CASSPAANEGTGELFF
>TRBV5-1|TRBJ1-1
CASSSATANTEAFF
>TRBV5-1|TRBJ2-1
CASSRGTSGSLSEQFF
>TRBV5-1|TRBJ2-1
CASSVTSNNEQFF
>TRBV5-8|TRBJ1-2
CASSDRHYGYTF
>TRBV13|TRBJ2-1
CASSFIRGNEQFF
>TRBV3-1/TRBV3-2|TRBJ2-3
CASSQAQRLGPDTQYF
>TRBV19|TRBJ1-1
CASSTVPGQGNTEAFF
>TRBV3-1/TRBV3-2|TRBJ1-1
CASSHRPGGAPSNTEAFF